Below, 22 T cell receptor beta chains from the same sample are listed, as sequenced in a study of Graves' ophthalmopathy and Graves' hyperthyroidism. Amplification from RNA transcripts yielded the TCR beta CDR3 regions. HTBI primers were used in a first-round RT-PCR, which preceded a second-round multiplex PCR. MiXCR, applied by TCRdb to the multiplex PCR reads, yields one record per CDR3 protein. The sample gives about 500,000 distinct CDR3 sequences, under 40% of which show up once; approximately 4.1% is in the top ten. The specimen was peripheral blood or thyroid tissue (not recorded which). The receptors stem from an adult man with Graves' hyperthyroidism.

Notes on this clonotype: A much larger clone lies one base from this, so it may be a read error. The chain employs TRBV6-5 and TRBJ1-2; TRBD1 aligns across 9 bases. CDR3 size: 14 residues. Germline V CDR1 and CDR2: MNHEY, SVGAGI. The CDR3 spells CASRLDRGGYGHTF. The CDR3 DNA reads TGTGCCAGCAGGTTGGACAGGGGCGGCTATGGCCACACCTTC.

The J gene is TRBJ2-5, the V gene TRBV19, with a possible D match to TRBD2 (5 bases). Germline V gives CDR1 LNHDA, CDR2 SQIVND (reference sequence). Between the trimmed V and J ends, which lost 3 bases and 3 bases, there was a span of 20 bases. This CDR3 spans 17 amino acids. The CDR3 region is CASSIFTGSGFKETQYF. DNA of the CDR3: TGTGCCAGTAGTATTTTTACCGGGTCGGGGTTTAAAGAGACCCAGTACTTC. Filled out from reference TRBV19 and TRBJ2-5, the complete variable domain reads DGGITQSPKYLFRKEGQNVTLSCEQNLNHDAMYWYRQDPGQGLRLIYYSQIVNDFQKGDIAEGYSVSREKKESFPLTVTSAQKNPTAFYLCASSIFTGSGFKETQYFGPGTRLLVL.

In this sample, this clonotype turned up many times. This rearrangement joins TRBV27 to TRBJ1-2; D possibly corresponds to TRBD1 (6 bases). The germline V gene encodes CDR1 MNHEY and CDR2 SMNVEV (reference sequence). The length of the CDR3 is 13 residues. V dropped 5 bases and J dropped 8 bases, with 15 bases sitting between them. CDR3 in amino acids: CASSTAGAGGYTF. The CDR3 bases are TGTGCCAGCAGTACTGCGGGGGCGGGAGGCTACACCTTC.

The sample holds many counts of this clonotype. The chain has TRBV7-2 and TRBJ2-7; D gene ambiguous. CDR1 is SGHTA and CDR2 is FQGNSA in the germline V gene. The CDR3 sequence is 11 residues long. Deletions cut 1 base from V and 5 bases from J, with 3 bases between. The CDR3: CASSLEHEQYF. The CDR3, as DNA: TGTGCCAGCAGCTTAGAACACGAGCAGTACTTC. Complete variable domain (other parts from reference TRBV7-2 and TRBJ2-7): GAGVSQSPSNKVTEKGKDVELRCDPISGHTALYWYRQSLGQGLEFLIYFQGNSAPDKSGLPSDRFSAERTGGSVSTLTIQRTQQEDSAVYLCASSLEHEQYFGPGTRLTVT.

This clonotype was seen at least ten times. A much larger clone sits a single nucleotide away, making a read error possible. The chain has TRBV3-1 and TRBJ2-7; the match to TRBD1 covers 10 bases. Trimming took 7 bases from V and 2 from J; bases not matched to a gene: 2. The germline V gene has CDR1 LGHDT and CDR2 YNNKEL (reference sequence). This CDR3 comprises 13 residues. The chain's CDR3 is CASTGQGAYEQYF. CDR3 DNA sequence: TGTGCCAGCACTGGACAGGGGGCCTACGAGCAGTACTTC.

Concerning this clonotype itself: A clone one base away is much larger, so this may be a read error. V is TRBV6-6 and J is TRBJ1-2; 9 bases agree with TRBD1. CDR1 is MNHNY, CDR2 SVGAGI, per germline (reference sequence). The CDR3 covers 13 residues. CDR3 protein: CASSYMGQGGHTF. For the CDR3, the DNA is TGTGCCAGCAGTTACATGGGACAGGGTGGCCACACCTTC.

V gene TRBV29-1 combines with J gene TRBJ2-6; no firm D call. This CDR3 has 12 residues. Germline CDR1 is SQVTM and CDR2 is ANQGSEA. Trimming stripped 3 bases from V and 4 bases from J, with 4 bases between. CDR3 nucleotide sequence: TGCAGCGTTGATGCAGGGGCCAACGTCCTGACTTTC. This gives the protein CSVDAGANVLTF.

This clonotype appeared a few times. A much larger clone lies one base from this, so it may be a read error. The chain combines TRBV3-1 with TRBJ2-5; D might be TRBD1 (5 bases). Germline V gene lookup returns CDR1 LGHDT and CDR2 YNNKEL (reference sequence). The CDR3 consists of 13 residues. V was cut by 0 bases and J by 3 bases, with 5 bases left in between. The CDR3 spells CASSQDREETQYF. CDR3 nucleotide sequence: TGTGCCAGCAGCCAAGACAGGGAAGAGACCCAGTACTTC.

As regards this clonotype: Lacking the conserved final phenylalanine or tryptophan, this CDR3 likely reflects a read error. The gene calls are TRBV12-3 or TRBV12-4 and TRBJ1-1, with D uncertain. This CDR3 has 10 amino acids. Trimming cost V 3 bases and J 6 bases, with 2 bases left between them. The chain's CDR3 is CASSLAEAFS. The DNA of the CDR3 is TGTGCCAGCAGTTTGGCTGAAGCTTTCTCT.

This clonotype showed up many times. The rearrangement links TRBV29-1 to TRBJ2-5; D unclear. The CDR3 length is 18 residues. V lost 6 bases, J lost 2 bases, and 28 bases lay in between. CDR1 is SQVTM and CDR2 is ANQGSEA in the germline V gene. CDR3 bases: TGCAGCGTCGAGGTCTCGTTTGACGTAAAAGCCCCACAAGAGACCCAGTACTTC. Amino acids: CSVEVSFDVKAPQETQYF. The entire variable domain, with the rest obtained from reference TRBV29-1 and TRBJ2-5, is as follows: SAVISQKPSRDICQRGTSLTIQCQVDSQVTMMFWYRQQPGQSLTLIATANQGSEATYESGFVIDKFPISRPNLTFSTLTVSNMSPEDSSIYLCSVEVSFDVKAPQETQYFGPGTRLLVL.

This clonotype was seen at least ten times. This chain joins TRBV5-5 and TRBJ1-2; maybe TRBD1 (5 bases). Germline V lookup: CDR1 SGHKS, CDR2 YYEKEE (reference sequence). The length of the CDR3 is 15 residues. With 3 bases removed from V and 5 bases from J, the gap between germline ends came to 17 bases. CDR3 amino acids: CASSSLGTGDYGYTF. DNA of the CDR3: TGTGCCAGCAGCTCGCTCGGGACGGGGGATTATGGCTACACCTTC.

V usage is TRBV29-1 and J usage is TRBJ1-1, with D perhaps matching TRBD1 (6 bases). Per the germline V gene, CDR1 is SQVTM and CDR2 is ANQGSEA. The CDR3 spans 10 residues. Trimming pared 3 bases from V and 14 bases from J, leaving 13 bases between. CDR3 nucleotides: TGCAGCGTTGAGTCAGGGGATAGGTTCTTT. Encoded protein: CSVESGDRFF.

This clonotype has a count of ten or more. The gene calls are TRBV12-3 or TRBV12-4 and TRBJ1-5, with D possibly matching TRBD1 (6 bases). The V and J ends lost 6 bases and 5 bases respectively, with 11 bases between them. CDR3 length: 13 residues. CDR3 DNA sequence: TGTGCCAGCAGCCTACAGGGATATCAGCCCCAGCATTTT. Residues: CASSLQGYQPQHF.

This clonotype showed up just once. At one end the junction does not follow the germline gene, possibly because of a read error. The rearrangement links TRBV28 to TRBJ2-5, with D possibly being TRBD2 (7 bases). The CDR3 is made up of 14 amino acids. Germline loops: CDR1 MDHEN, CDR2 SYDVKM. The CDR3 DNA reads TGTGCCAGCACCGACGGGGGGCAGCAAGAGACCCAGTGCTTC. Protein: CASTDGGQQETQCF.

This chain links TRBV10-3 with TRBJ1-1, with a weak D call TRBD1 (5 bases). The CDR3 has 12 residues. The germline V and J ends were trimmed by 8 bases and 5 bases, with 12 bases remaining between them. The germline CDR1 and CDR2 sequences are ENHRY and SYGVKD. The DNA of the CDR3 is TGTGCCATCCTGGGGGGGGGAACTGAAGCTTTCTTT. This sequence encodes CAILGGGTEAFF.

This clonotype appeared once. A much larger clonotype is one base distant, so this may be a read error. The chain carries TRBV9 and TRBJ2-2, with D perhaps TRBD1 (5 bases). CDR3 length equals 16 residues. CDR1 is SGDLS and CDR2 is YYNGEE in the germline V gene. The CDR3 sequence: CTSSVEGASHTGELFF. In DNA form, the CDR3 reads TGTACCAGCAGCGTAGAAGGGGCCTCCCACACCGGGGAGCTGTTTTTT.

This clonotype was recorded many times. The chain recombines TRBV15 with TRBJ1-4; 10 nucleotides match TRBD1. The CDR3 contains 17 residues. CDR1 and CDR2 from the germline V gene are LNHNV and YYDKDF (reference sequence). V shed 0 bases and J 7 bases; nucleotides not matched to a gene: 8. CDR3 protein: CATSRDGTGALSEKLFF. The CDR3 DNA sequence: TGTGCCACCAGCAGAGACGGGACAGGGGCCTTGAGTGAAAAACTGTTTTTT. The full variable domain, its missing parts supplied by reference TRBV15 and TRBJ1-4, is DAMVIQNPRYQVTQFGKPVTLSCSQTLNHNVMYWYQQKSSQAPKLLFHYYDKDFNNEADTPDNFQSRRPNTSFCFLDIRSPGLGDTAMYLCATSRDGTGALSEKLFFGSGTQLSVL.

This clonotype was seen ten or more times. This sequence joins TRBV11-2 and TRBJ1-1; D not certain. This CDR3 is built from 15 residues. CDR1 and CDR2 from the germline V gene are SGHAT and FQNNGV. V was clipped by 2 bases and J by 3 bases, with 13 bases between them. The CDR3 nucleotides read TGTGCCAGCAGCTTAAGTCCCCTTGGGGACACTGAAGCTTTCTTT. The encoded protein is CASSLSPLGDTEAFF. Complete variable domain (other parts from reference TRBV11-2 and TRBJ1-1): EAGVAQSPRYKIIEKRQSVAFWCNPISGHATLYWYQQILGQGPKLLIQFQNNGVVDDSQLPKDRFSAERLKGVDSTLKIQPAKLEDSAVYLCASSLSPLGDTEAFFGQGTRLTVV.

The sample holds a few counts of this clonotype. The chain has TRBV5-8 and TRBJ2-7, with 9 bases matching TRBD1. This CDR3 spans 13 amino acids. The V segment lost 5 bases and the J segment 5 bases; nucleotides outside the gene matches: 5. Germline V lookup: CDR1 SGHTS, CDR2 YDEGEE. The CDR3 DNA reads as TGTGCCAGCAGGAGACAGGGGGGCAACGAGCAGTACTTC. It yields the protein CASRRQGGNEQYF.

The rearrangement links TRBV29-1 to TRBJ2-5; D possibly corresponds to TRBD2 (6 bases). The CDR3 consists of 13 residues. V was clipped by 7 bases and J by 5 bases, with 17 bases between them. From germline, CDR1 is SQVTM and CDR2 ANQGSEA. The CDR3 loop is CSGGTEGYETQYF. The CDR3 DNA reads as TGCAGCGGTGGGACGGAGGGCTACGAGACCCAGTACTTC.

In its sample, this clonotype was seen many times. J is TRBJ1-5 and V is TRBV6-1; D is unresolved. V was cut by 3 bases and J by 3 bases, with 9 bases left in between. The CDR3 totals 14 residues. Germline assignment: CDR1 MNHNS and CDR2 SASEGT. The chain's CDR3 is CASSDGSVNQPQHF. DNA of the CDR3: TGTGCCAGCAGTGATGGGAGCGTCAATCAGCCCCAGCATTTT.

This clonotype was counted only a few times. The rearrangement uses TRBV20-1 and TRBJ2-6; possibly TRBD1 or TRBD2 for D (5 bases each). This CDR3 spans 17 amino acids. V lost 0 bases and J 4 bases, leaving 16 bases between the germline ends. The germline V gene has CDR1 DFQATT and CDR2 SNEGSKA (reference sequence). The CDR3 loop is CSARDVGESWGANVLTF. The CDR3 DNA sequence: TGCAGTGCTAGAGACGTGGGGGAGAGTTGGGGGGCCAACGTCCTGACTTTC.